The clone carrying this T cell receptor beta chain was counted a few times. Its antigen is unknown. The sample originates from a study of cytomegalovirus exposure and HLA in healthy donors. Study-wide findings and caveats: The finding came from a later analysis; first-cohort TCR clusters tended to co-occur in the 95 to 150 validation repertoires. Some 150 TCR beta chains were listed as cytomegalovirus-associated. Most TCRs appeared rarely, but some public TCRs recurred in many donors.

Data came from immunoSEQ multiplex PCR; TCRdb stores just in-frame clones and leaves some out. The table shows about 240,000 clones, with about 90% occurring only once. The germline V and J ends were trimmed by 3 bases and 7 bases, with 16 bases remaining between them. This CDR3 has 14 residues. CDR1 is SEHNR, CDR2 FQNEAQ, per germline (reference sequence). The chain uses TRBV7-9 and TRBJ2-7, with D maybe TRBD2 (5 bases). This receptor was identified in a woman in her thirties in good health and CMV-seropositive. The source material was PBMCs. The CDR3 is CASSFGWGVGEQYF. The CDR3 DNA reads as TGTGCCAGCAGCTTCGGGTGGGGAGTGGGGGAGCAGTACTTC.